These 3 T cell receptor beta chains came from one sample sequenced in a study of graft-versus-host responses after intestinal transplantation. These TCRs' antigens remain unknown. Some clones are missing from TCRdb's copy, which holds only in-frame ones; the method was immunoSEQ multiplex PCR. This table has some 93,000 clones, around nine tenths appearing once. The sample consisted of unstimulated CD8+ T cells sorted from spleen or lymph node cells, taken before intestinal transplant. The receptors were sampled from a human donor who received an intestinal transplant.

The chain uses TRBV7-2 and TRBJ2-1; 8 nucleotides match TRBD2. The V gene's germline CDR1 is SGHTA and CDR2 FQGNSA. J lost 7 bases, V lost 1 base, and 3 bases had no gene match. This CDR3 contains 14 residues. CDR3 loop: CASSLDGGANEQFF. The CDR3, as DNA: TGTGCCAGCAGCTTAGACGGGGGGGCGAATGAGCAGTTCTTC.

This chain joins TRBV28 and TRBJ2-5; tentatively, D is TRBD1 (6 bases). Trimming left V 4 bases short and J 5 bases short, with 23 bases between. Germline-derived CDR1 and CDR2 are MDHEN and SYDVKM. The CDR3 sequence is 17 residues long. CDR3 bases: TGTGCCAGCAGTTCCCTAGACAGGTTCATACGGAAGGAGACCCAGTACTTC. It specifies CASSSLDRFIRKETQYF.

In regard to this clone: An end of the junction differs from the germline gene, which may be a read error. V gene TRBV2 combines with J gene TRBJ2-7; D is possibly TRBD1 (5 bases). This CDR3 spans 15 amino acids. Germline lookup yields CDR1 SNHLY and CDR2 FYNNEI. The DNA for the CDR3 is TGTACCAGCAGTGAAGAGCGTGGGGCGACCCACGAGCAGTACTTC. Translating gives CTSSEERGATHEQYF.